Listed here are 8 T cell receptor beta chains from one sample, sequenced in a study of metastatic and nonmetastatic thyroid tumors. MiXCR was used by TCRdb to re-call the PCR reads. There are tens of thousands of clones in the sample; 20% to 30% occur only once, and roughly 12% lies in the top ten. Prior to thyroid surgery, none of the patients had received any treatment. The specimen was tumor tissue. The receptors were gathered from a male donor with papillary thyroid cancer or a benign thyroid nodule (not recorded which). Some clones in this sample may be carry-over from other donors' samples.

CDR3 in amino acids: CASSTGHEGDYEQYF. CDR3 sequence (DNA): TGTGCCAGCAGCACCGGGCACGAGGGGGACTACGAGCAGTACTTC. The chain couples TRBV5-4 to TRBJ2-7; weak D call: TRBD1 (6 bases). The V gene lost 4 bases and the J gene lost 3 bases, with 17 bases spanning the gap. Per the germline V gene, CDR1 is SGHNT and CDR2 is YYREEE (reference sequence). This CDR3 has 15 residues.

This clone was recorded many times. The CDR3 is CAWKSQMNTEAFF. CDR3 nucleotide sequence: TGTGCCTGGAAATCGCAAATGAACACTGAAGCTTTCTTT. V gene TRBV30 combines with J gene TRBJ1-1; D gene ambiguous. V lost 4 bases and J lost 0, with 9 bases in between. The CDR3 runs to 13 residues. Germline V CDR1 and CDR2: GTSNPN, SVGIG (reference sequence).

The chain has TRBV24-1 and TRBJ2-1; D tentatively reads TRBD1 or TRBD2 (5 bases each). CDR1 and CDR2 (germline): KGHDR, SFDVKD. This CDR3 has 12 residues. The V gene lost 5 bases and the J gene lost 10 bases, with 11 bases spanning the gap. The CDR3 spells CATSAPRDEQFF. CDR3 bases: TGTGCCACCAGTGCTCCAAGGGACGAGCAGTTCTTC.

To note about this clone: Germline and junction disagree at one end, which may indicate a read error. The CDR3 DNA reads TGTGCCTGCAGGTGGACTAGCGGGAGCTGGGACAATGAGCAGTTCTTC. It is translated as CACRWTSGSWDNEQFF. This chain uses TRBV2 with TRBJ2-1; TRBD2 agrees at 13 bases. Looked up from germline, CDR1 is SNHLY and CDR2 is FYNNEI. The CDR3 runs to 16 residues.

This clone was counted many times. This rearrangement joins TRBV7-2 to TRBJ1-1; D might be TRBD1 (5 bases). Germline V gene lookup returns CDR1 SGHTA and CDR2 FQGNSA. V was cut by 6 bases and J by 3 bases, with 17 bases left in between. There are 15 residues in the CDR3. The CDR3 sequence is CASSKFRLGDTEAFF. The CDR3 region has the DNA TGTGCCAGCAGTAAGTTCCGGCTGGGGGACACTGAAGCTTTCTTT. The whole variable domain, remainder taken from reference TRBV7-2 and TRBJ1-1, is GAGVSQSPSNKVTEKGKDVELRCDPISGHTALYWYRQSLGQGLEFLIYFQGNSAPDKSGLPSDRFSAERTGGSVSTLTIQRTQQEDSAVYLCASSKFRLGDTEAFFGQGTRLTVV.

This clone was counted at least ten times. The genes are TRBV9 and TRBJ1-1; TRBD1 matches 7 bases. Looked up from germline, CDR1 is SGDLS and CDR2 is YYNGEE. V was clipped by 4 bases and J by 8 bases; unmatched bases: 8. This CDR3 has 13 amino acids. The CDR3 protein is CASSPRQGAEAFF. The CDR3 DNA is TGTGCCAGCAGCCCACGACAGGGTGCCGAAGCTTTCTTT.

This clone came up many times. The V gene is TRBV24-1, the J gene TRBJ2-5; D may be TRBD1 (5 bases). This CDR3 has 15 residues. V lost 0 bases to trimming and J lost 0 bases, with 7 bases between them. The germline CDR1 and CDR2 sequences are KGHDR and SFDVKD. The DNA of the CDR3 is TGTGCCACCAGTGATTTGACGACAGACCAAGAGACCCAGTACTTC. Encoded protein: CATSDLTTDQETQYF.

This clone has a count of ten or more. The sample contains more than one DNA sequence encoding this CDR3. The chain carries TRBV4-3 and TRBJ2-5; 12 bases map to TRBD2. V trimming: 1 base; J trimming: 4 bases; junction bases outside the gene matches: 1. Germline V gives CDR1 LGHNA, CDR2 YSLEER. This CDR3 is built from 15 residues. The CDR3 DNA follows: TGCGCCAGCAGCCAAGGACTAGCGGGAGCAGAGACCCAGTACTTC. Encoded protein: CASSQGLAGAETQYF.